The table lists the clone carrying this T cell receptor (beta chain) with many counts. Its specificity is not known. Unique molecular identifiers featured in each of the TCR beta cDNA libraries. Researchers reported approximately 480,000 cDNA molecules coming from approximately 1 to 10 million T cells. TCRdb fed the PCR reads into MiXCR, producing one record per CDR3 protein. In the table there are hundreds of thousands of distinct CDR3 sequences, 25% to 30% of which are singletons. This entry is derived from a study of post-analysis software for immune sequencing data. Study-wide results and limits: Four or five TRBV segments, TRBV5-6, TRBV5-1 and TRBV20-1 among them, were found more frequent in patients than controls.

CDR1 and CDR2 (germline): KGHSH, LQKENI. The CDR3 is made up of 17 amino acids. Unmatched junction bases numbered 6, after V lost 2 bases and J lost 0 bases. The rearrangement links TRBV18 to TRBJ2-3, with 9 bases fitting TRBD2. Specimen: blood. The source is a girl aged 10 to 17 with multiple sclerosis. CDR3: CASSPGSGGSSTDTQYF. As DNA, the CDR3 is TGTGCCAGCTCACCAGGTAGCGGGGGCTCTAGCACAGATACGCAGTATTTT.